These 28 T cell receptor beta chains share one sample of origin, sequenced in a study of control samples from healthy donors and cancer patients. Clones were sequenced by immunoSEQ multiplex PCR, and TCRdb holds only the in-frame ones, with some missing. The data show some 200,000 clones, with around 94% seen just once and about 1.6% held by the top ten. Sequencing input: blood. Every receptor here comes from a man aged 50 to 59 in good health.

The rearrangement uses TRBV9 and TRBJ1-2; TRBD1 agrees at 8 bases. The length of the CDR3 is 14 residues. Trimming removed 4 bases from V and 3 bases from J; junction bases left unmatched: 5. Germline V gives CDR1 SGDLS, CDR2 YYNGEE. The chain's CDR3 is CASSPTTGDYGYTF. In nucleotides, the CDR3 is TGTGCCAGCAGCCCGACGACAGGGGACTATGGCTACACCTTC.

This clone was recorded once. The chain joins TRBV7-2 to TRBJ2-7; 11 bases are shared with TRBD2. Per germline, CDR1 SGHTA and CDR2 FQGNSA. V shed 5 bases, J shed 6 bases, and the junction held 9 bases outside the gene matches. CDR3 length: 15 amino acids. The CDR3 reads CASSVLGLADREQYF. CDR3 coding DNA: TGTGCCAGCAGCGTTTTGGGACTAGCGGATCGCGAGCAGTACTTC.

This chain connects TRBV18 to TRBJ2-7; weak D call: TRBD2 (6 bases). The CDR3 is 14 amino acids. V gave up 0 bases and J gave up 3 bases, with 9 bases separating them. Germline lookup yields CDR1 KGHSH and CDR2 LQKENI. CDR3 region: CASSPPGLSYEQYF. CDR3 nucleotides: TGTGCCAGCTCACCACCGGGACTCAGCTACGAGCAGTACTTC.

The chain uses TRBV11-3 and TRBJ1-1, with 8 bases lining up with TRBD1. Germline V gene sequence: CDR1 SGHNT, CDR2 YENEEA. V gave up 4 bases and J gave up 0 bases; unmatched junction bases: 1. The CDR3 is made up of 14 amino acids. DNA of the CDR3: TGTGCCAGCAGCTCGGGACAGGTGAACACTGAAGCTTTCTTT. Its protein product is CASSSGQVNTEAFF.

This clone was found once. CDR3 bases: TGTGCCAGCAGCTACACAGGGCGGGAGACCCAGTACTTC. Residues: CASSYTGRETQYF. J is TRBJ2-5 and V is TRBV7-3, with D possibly TRBD1 on 6 matching bases. V dropped 4 bases and J dropped 5 bases, with 11 bases sitting between them. This CDR3 region has 13 residues. The germline CDR1 and CDR2 sequences are SGHTA and FQGTGA.

As for this clone: Other DNA sequences in this specimen translate into the identical CDR3. The chain links TRBV3-1 (or the pseudogene TRBV3-2) to TRBJ1-1; D not certain. The germline V gene encodes CDR1 LGHDT and CDR2 YNNKEL (reference sequence). V was trimmed by 4 bases and J by 4 bases, leaving 7 bases between them. The CDR3 has 12 residues. The CDR3 is CASSLRSTEAFF. The CDR3 bases are TGTGCCAGCAGCCTGAGGAGCACTGAAGCTTTCTTT.

This clone was found once. This chain joins TRBV15 and TRBJ2-5; D not certain. Germline V CDR1 and CDR2: LNHNV, YYDKDF (reference sequence). The CDR3 sequence is 13 residues long. The V gene lost 1 base and the J gene lost 4 bases, with 7 bases spanning the gap. The CDR3, as DNA: TGTGCCACCAGCAGAGGGTGGGGAGAGACCCAGTACTTC. It yields the protein CATSRGWGETQYF.

This chain connects TRBV21-1 to TRBJ1-4; the tabulated D call, TRBD1, remains unverified against the DNA. TRBV21-1 is noted as a pseudogene. The CDR3 covers 19 residues. The CDR3 DNA reads as TGTGCCAGCAGGACGCTGGTCGACAGGGAGGAATATGGTAATGAAAAACTGTTTTTT. It is translated as CASRTLVDREEYGNEKLFF.

The genes are TRBV12-2 and TRBJ2-1; the tabulated D call, TRBD1, remains unverified against the DNA. TRBV12-2 is flagged as a pseudogene. CDR3 length equals 14 residues. Here the CDR3 reads CASRLRQSYNEQFF. CDR3 sequence (DNA): TGTGCAAGTCGCTTAAGACAGTCCTACAATGAGCAGTTCTTC.

DNA of the CDR3: TGTGCCAGCCCGGCCGACAGAACCTACGAGCAGTACGTC. Amino acids: CASPADRTYEQYV. The chain couples TRBV18 to TRBJ2-7, with D perhaps TRBD1 (5 bases). Trimming cost V 8 bases and J 2 bases, with 13 bases left between them. Germline values: CDR1 KGHSH, CDR2 LQKENI. CDR3 size: 13 residues.

The chain recombines TRBV7-7 with TRBJ2-1, with TRBD1 matching over 8 bases. Germline V gene sequence: CDR1 SSHAT, CDR2 FNYEAQ (reference sequence). V lost 5 bases, J lost 2 bases, and 11 bases stayed unmatched. CDR3 length: 17 residues. CDR3 DNA sequence: TGTGCCAGCAGCCCCACGACAGGGGCAGGGGCCTACAATGAGCAGTTCTTC. Its protein product is CASSPTTGAGAYNEQFF.

The chain recombines TRBV19 with TRBJ2-5; no clear D gene. V was trimmed by 7 bases and J by 0 bases, leaving 12 bases between them. CDR1 and CDR2 (germline): LNHDA, SQIVND (reference sequence). The CDR3 length is 14 residues. As DNA, the CDR3 is TGTGCCAGTAATATGCACCGCAACCAAGAGACCCAGTACTTC. This sequence encodes CASNMHRNQETQYF.

The rearrangement uses TRBV5-1 and TRBJ2-5; D may be TRBD2 (5 bases). This CDR3 has 14 amino acids. The ends were cut back, 4 bases at V and 2 bases at J, with 12 bases in the middle. CDR1 and CDR2 (germline): SGHRS, YFSETQ. The CDR3 loop reads CASSVGGLQETQYF. CDR3 nucleotides: TGCGCCAGCAGCGTTGGCGGGCTTCAAGAGACCCAGTACTTC.

This clone was found once. The rearrangement joins TRBV29-1 to TRBJ1-1; no reliable D call. Trimming stripped 5 bases from V and 4 bases from J, with 8 bases between. Germline V lookup: CDR1 SQVTM, CDR2 ANQGSEA. This CDR3 is built from 11 residues. The CDR3 spells CSVLRTTEAFF. DNA of the CDR3: TGCAGCGTTTTACGGACCACTGAAGCTTTCTTT.

In the case of this clone: The junction departs from germline at one end; a sequencing error may be responsible. The chain joins TRBV30 to TRBJ2-5; 8 positions match TRBD2. Germline CDR1 is GTSNPN and CDR2 is SVGIG (reference sequence). The CDR3 is made up of 13 amino acids. The CDR3 is CGLAAIKQETQYF. The CDR3 DNA reads TGCGGACTAGCAGCGATTAAACAAGAGACCCAGTACTTC.

The chain links TRBV28 to TRBJ1-2; D remains unclear. With 8 bases removed from V and 8 bases from J, the gap between germline ends came to 15 bases. Germline V gene lookup returns CDR1 MDHEN and CDR2 SYDVKM. The CDR3 is 12 residues long. The CDR3 reads CASGLDGPGYTF. The CDR3 coding sequence is TGTGCCAGCGGATTAGACGGACCCGGCTACACCTTC.

The chain has TRBV7-2 and TRBJ1-5; D is unresolved. CDR1 is SGHTA and CDR2 is FQGNSA in the germline V gene. Trimming shortened V by 5 bases and J by 7 bases, and 9 bases separated the two germline ends. This CDR3 comprises 12 residues. The CDR3 sequence: CASSILGQPQHF. DNA for the CDR3: TGTGCCAGCAGCATATTGGGGCAGCCCCAGCATTTT.

The chain joins TRBV7-9 to TRBJ1-1; D unclear. The CDR3 extends over 15 amino acids. V was clipped by 0 bases and J by 1 base, with 9 bases between them. CDR1 and CDR2 from the germline V gene are SEHNR and FQNEAQ (reference sequence). CDR3 coding DNA: TGTGCCAGCAGCTTAGCGTCGGTGTCGAACACTGAAGCTTTCTTT. Translation gives CASSLASVSNTEAFF.

The CDR3 DNA is TGTGCCAGCAGCCTGAAAGAATACGAGCAGTACTTC. Amino acids: CASSLKEYEQYF. The rearrangement joins TRBV7-9 to TRBJ2-7; no clear D. The V gene lost 5 bases and the J gene lost 4 bases, with 9 bases spanning the gap. CDR1 is SEHNR, CDR2 FQNEAQ, per germline (reference sequence). This CDR3 spans 12 amino acids.

This chain connects TRBV12-5 to TRBJ2-3; 10 bases match TRBD2. CDR3 length equals 15 residues. J was trimmed by 4 bases and V by 6 bases; bases with no gene match: 7. Germline V gene sequence: CDR1 LGHNT, CDR2 FRNRAP. CDR3 amino acids: CASGRAGGRSDTQYF. In nucleotides, the CDR3 is TGTGCTAGTGGCAGAGCGGGGGGGCGATCAGATACGCAGTATTTT. Combining the CDR3 with reference TRBV12-5 and TRBJ2-3 gives the whole variable domain DARVTQTPRHKVTEMGQEVTMRCQPILGHNTVFWYRQTMMQGLELLAYFRNRAPLDDSGMPKDRFSAEMPDATLATLKIQPSEPRDSAVYFCASGRAGGRSDTQYFGPGTRLTVL.

The chain joins TRBV27 to TRBJ2-1, with 7 bases that match TRBD1. The germline CDR1 and CDR2 sequences are MNHEY and SMNVEV (reference sequence). This CDR3 is 15 amino acids long. With V trimmed by 3 bases and J by 5 bases, 7 bases remained unmatched. CDR3 DNA: TGTGCCAGCAGTTTGGAGTCTACAGGGGACAATGAGCAGTTCTTC. Protein product: CASSLESTGDNEQFF.

The chain recombines TRBV5-1 with TRBJ1-1; TRBD1 matches 8 bases. The length of the CDR3 is 18 residues. V trimming: 1 base; J trimming: 3 bases; junction bases outside the gene matches: 14. Germline CDR1 reads SGHRS; CDR2 reads YFSETQ. The CDR3 DNA reads TGCGCCAGCAGCTTGTTGATTGGGGCAGGGGGCTTTGACACTGAAGCTTTCTTT. Amino acid sequence: CASSLLIGAGGFDTEAFF.

The gene calls are TRBV11-2 and TRBJ2-5; 7 bases are a match to TRBD1. The V and J ends lost 7 bases and 5 bases, in that order; junction bases with no gene match: 7. Per the germline V gene, CDR1 is SGHAT and CDR2 is FQNNGV. The length of the CDR3 is 13 residues. In DNA form, the CDR3 reads TGTGCCAGCAACCCGACAGGGAGTGAGACCCAGTACTTC. Its protein product is CASNPTGSETQYF.

The chain has TRBV5-6 and TRBJ2-1, with unresolved D. Between the trimmed V and J ends, which lost 1 base and 9 bases, there was a span of 11 bases. Germline CDR1 SGHDT, CDR2 YYEEEE. The CDR3 consists of 13 residues. CDR3 protein: CASSLPETGEQFF. CDR3 DNA sequence: TGTGCCAGCAGCTTGCCCGAGACCGGTGAGCAGTTCTTC.

The V and J genes are TRBV3-1 (or the pseudogene TRBV3-2) and TRBJ1-1, with D possibly matching TRBD1 (5 bases). V lost 2 bases and J lost 8, with 15 bases in between. The CDR3 length is 14 residues. The germline V gene encodes CDR1 LGHDT and CDR2 YNNKEL (reference sequence). The CDR3 region is CASSQLLRDGEAFF. The CDR3 coding sequence is TGTGCCAGCAGCCAATTACTCCGGGACGGCGAAGCTTTCTTT.

The rearrangement joins TRBV5-1 to TRBJ1-5; TRBD1 might be the D (5 bases). The CDR3 length is 14 residues. CDR1 and CDR2 (germline): SGHRS, YFSETQ. With 5 bases removed from V and 1 base from J, the gap between germline ends came to 10 bases. The CDR3: CASRAGPSNQPQHF. In DNA form, the CDR3 reads TGCGCCAGCAGGGCGGGGCCGAGCAATCAGCCCCAGCATTTT.

This chain's CDR3 is CASSLLPGLYSNQPQHF. Here the CDR3 DNA reads TGTGCCAGCAGTTTACTCCCCGGACTGTATAGCAATCAGCCCCAGCATTTT. This rearrangement joins TRBV28 to TRBJ1-5; D uncertain. Per the germline V gene, CDR1 is MDHEN and CDR2 is SYDVKM. Trimming cost V 2 bases and J 0 bases, with 14 bases left between them. CDR3 length equals 17 residues. Full variable domain (rest looked up from reference TRBV28 and TRBJ1-5): DVKVTQSSRYLVKRTGEKVFLECVQDMDHENMFWYRQDPGLGLRLIYFSYDVKMKEKGDIPEGYSVSREKKERFSLILESASTNQTSMYLCASSLLPGLYSNQPQHFGDGTRLSIL.

The V and J genes are TRBV19 and TRBJ2-3; 8 nucleotides agree with TRBD2. Unmatched junction bases numbered 18, after V lost 10 bases and J lost 0 bases. The CDR3 is made up of 18 amino acids. The germline CDR1 and CDR2 sequences are LNHDA and SQIVND (reference sequence). In DNA, the CDR3 is TGTGCCACCGCCTCGGGTCCAAGTAGCGGGGTAAGCACAGATACGCAGTATTTT. Encoded protein: CATASGPSSGVSTDTQYF.